Listed below are T cell receptor beta chains from one sample, sequenced in a study of cytomegalovirus exposure and HLA in healthy donors. Some clones are missing from TCRdb's copy, which holds only in-frame ones; the method was immunoSEQ multiplex PCR. The table shows approximately 270,000 clones, with roughly 90% occurring only once. Material: PBMCs. The receptors come from a woman under 30 in good health and CMV-seronegative. Both conserved end residues are part of each CDR3. Each record gives: D gene, CDR3 length, clone size, V gene, J gene, CDR3 DNA, CDR3 protein. A D gene is named only where the DNA matches it firmly. Size is omitted from some rows. Given values are once, few, many or a class for expanded clones.

>TRBD2|15|once|TRBV5-1|TRBJ2-5
TGCGCCAGCAGCTTGCTAGCGGGGTGGCAAGAGACCCAGTACTTC
CASSLLAGWQETQYF
>.|14|few|TRBV6-6|TRBJ1-2
TGTGCCAGCAGAGGGACTTCCCAGGTCGATGGCTACACCTTC
CASRGTSQVDGYTF
>TRBD2|16|.|TRBV7-8|TRBJ2-2
TGTGCCAGCAGCTCTCTAGCGGGGGGGCTCGCCGGGGAGCTGTTTTTT
CASSSLAGGLAGELFF
>.|14|few|TRBV7-6|TRBJ1-3
TGTGCCAGCAGCTCCGCGGGGTCTGGAAACACCATATATTTT
CASSSAGSGNTIYF
>TRBD2|14|once|TRBV11-1|TRBJ2-1
TGTGCCAGCAGATCAGGGACTAGCTACAATGAGCAGTTCTTC
CASRSGTSYNEQFF
>.|15|once|TRBV2|TRBJ2-6
TGTGCCAGCATCCCGTATTTCTCTGGGGCCAACGTCCTGACTTTC
CASIPYFSGANVLTF
>.|15|.|TRBV6-5|TRBJ1-3
TGTGCCAGCAGTTACGGGAGGAACTCTGGAAACACCATATATTTT
CASSYGRNSGNTIYF
>.|18|.|TRBV4-2|TRBJ2-2
TGTGCCAGCAGCCAGGGGGACCCTGCGGGGAGGTACACCGGGGAGCTGTTTTTT
CASSQGDPAGRYTGELFF
>TRBD1|14|.|TRBV7-2|TRBJ2-2
TGTGCCAGCAGCTTACAGGGGGACACCGGGGAGCTGTTTTTT
CASSLQGDTGELFF
>.|17|.|TRBV4-3|TRBJ2-3
TGCGCCAGCAGCCAAGGTCGCCGGGACTGGACCACAGATACGCAGTATTTT
CASSQGRRDWTTDTQYF
>.|14|.|TRBV5-1|TRBJ2-1
TGCGCCAGCAGCTTGGAATTAGAAAACAATGAGCAGTTCTTC
CASSLELENNEQFF
>.|15|once|TRBV7-9|TRBJ2-3
TGTGCCAGCAGCTCTGAGACAGATCCCACAGATACGCAGTATTTT
CASSSETDPTDTQYF
>TRBD1|14|.|TRBV4-1|TRBJ1-2
TGCGCCAGCAGCCAAGAGGGTAGGGGGCTTGGCTACACCTTC
CASSQEGRGLGYTF
>TRBD1|17|.|TRBV27|TRBJ1-1
TGTGCCAGCAGTTTATACAGGGGTCGGGGAATGAACACTGAAGCTTTCTTT
CASSLYRGRGMNTEAFF
>.|15|few|TRBV27|TRBJ1-6
TGTGCCAGCAGTTTATATGGGGGCCTTAATTCACCCCTCCACTTT
CASSLYGGLNSPLHF
>.|14|.|TRBV28|TRBJ2-7
TGTGCCAGCAGACCGTCTGATAGGGAGGACGAGCAGTACTTC
CASRPSDREDEQYF
>TRBD2|16|.|TRBV27|TRBJ2-3
TGTGCCAGCAGTTTATGGCAGCGGGGTTTAACAGATACGCAGTATTTT
CASSLWQRGLTDTQYF
>.|16|.|TRBV5-5|TRBJ2-3
TGTGCCAGCAGCTTGTGGTTTGCCACTAGCACAGATACGCAGTATTTT
CASSLWFATSTDTQYF
>.|14|.|TRBV5-1|TRBJ2-3
TGCGCCAGCAGCGACCGACAGGTCCAGGATACGCAGTATTTT
CASSDRQVQDTQYF
>TRBD1|14|once|TRBV5-1|TRBJ1-4
TGCGCCAGCAGCTCCGGGACAGGAACTGAAAAACTGTTTTTT
CASSSGTGTEKLFF
>.|16|.|TRBV18|TRBJ1-2
TGTGCCAGCTCACCCTCTACAGGGTTCAGTAACTATGGCTACACCTTC
CASSPSTGFSNYGYTF
>TRBD1|15|.|TRBV5-6|TRBJ2-1
TGTGCCAGCAGCTGGGACAGGGATCTCTACAATGAGCAGTTCTTC
CASSWDRDLYNEQFF
>.|10|.|TRBV20-1|TRBJ1-1
TGCAGTGCTAGAGTTTTCGAGGCTTTCTTT
CSARVFEAFF
>.|15|.|TRBV5-1|TRBJ1-5
TGCGCCAGCAGCTTTGCGCCAGGGTCTTATCAGCCCCAGCATTTT
CASSFAPGSYQPQHF
>TRBD1|15|.|TRBV2|TRBJ1-1
TGTGCCAGCAGAGCGACGGGACAGATGAACACTGAAGCTTTCTTT
CASRATGQMNTEAFF
>.|14|few|TRBV2|TRBJ2-5
TGTGCCAGCAGTGAAAACGTTCCTAGGCAGACCCAGTACTTC
CASSENVPRQTQYF